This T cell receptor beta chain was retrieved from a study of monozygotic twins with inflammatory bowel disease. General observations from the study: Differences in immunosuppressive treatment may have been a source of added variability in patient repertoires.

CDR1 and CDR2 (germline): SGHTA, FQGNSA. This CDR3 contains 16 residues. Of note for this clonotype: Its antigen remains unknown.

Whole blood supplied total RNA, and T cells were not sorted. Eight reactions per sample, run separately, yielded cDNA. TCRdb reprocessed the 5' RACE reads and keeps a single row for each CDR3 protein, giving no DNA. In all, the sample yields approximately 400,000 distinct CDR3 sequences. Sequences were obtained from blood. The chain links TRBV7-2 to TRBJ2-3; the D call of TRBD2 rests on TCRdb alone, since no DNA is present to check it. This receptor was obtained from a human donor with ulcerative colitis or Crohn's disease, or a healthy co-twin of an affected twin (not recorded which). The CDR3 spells CASSLVGTRPTDTQYF.